Here is one T cell receptor beta chain with its context. These data belong to a study of blood T cell repertoires in COVID-19. About the study: Samples taken during acute and convalescent COVID-19 were collected in the United States, Italy and Spain. Sample material is recorded as cDNA or gDNA derived from T cells, B-cell-depleted T cells, or PBMCs.

Germline-derived CDR1 and CDR2 are MNHEY and SVGEGT. V was shortened by 4 bases and J by 5 bases, with 15 bases between the two germline ends. This CDR3 spans 15 amino acids. In the authors' methods: From reference gene primer amplification, estimates of nucleated cell counts were derived. TCRdb's table, derived via immunoSEQ multiplex PCR, lists solely in-frame clones and lacks some. V and J calls plus clone size are reproduced from that table; the DNA served to infer D and trimming. This table has roughly 130,000 clones, under 95% appearing once. Sequenced sample: peripheral blood. The V call is TRBV6-2 or TRBV6-3, the J call TRBJ2-1, with D uncertain. The receptor's source is a man over 45 with active COVID-19. The CDR3 sequence is CASSSPLRRDNEQFF. CDR3 nucleotides: TGTGCCAGCAGTTCCCCCCTACGTCGGGACAATGAGCAGTTCTTC.